A selection of T cell receptor beta chains follows, all from one sample in a study of T-cell reconstitution after alpha-beta-depleted transplantation in children. MiXCR was run by TCRdb on the PCR reads, yielding one entry per CDR3 protein. The table includes about 110,000 distinct CDR3 sequences, about 6% detected once. Sequenced here: PBMCs, mostly from graft donor cells, sampled 360 days after TCRalphabeta/CD19-depleted stem cell transplant. These receptors were taken from a male patient aged 2 to 9 who had a stem cell transplant for acute lymphoblastic leukemia, so the T cells may come from the graft donor. CDR3s include the opening cysteine and the closing phenylalanine or tryptophan. A D gene is named only where the DNA matches it firmly. Where a row states a size, it is once, few, many or the class of an expanded clone; other rows omit it.

V,J,D,size,DNA,CDR3
TRBV24-1,TRBJ2-3,NA,many,TGTGCCACCAGTGATTTAGAGGGGACTAGCACAGATACGCAGTATTTT,CATSDLEGTSTDTQYF
TRBV4-3,TRBJ2-1,NA,many,TGCGCCAGCAGCCAAGGCCCTTCTAGCGCTACACAGTTCTTC,CASSQGPSSATQFF
TRBV29-1,TRBJ1-4,NA,many,TGCAGCGTTGAAATCGCGACTAATGAAAAACTGTTTTTT,CSVEIATNEKLFF
TRBV2,TRBJ1-5,NA,NA,TGTGCCAGCAGCGAGGCCCTCGCAAATCAGCCCCAGCATTTT,CASSEALANQPQHF
TRBV9,TRBJ2-3,TRBD1,NA,TGTGCCAGCAGCGTCCCCCGACAGGGGGCAAGAGATACGCAGTATTTT,CASSVPRQGARDTQYF
TRBV7-9,TRBJ1-2,NA,many,TGTGCCTGGGACACCGGGATCGGCTACACCTTC,CAWDTGIGYTF
TRBV3-1,TRBJ2-4,NA,few,TGTGCCAGCAGCCAAGACGCTTCAGGGAACATTCAGTACTTC,CASSQDASGNIQYF
TRBV4-3,TRBJ2-7,NA,NA,TGCGCCAGCAGCCAAGACAGCGGACCCATATACGAGCAGTACTTC,CASSQDSGPIYEQYF
TRBV20-1,TRBJ1-1,NA,NA,TGCAGTGCTGCTATGGGAGCCAACACTGAAGCTTTCTTT,CSAAMGANTEAFF
TRBV29-1,TRBJ2-2,NA,many,TGCAGCGTTGATACCGGGGAGCTGTTTTTT,CSVDTGELFF
TRBV6-5,TRBJ1-1,NA,many,TGTGCCAGCAGTTACTCCGGACACCTATCCACTGAAGCTTTCTTT,CASSYSGHLSTEAFF
TRBV20-1,TRBJ1-1,NA,many,TGCAGTGCTAGTACCCCTCCTATGAACACTGAAGCTTTCTTT,CSASTPPMNTEAFF
TRBV12-3/TRBV12-4,TRBJ2-1,NA,many,NA,CASSPPWGEGIF
TRBV27,TRBJ2-7,TRBD1,many,TGTGCCAGCAGGAAACAGGGGATGCTCTACGAGCAGTACTTC,CASRKQGMLYEQYF
TRBV20-1,TRBJ1-1,NA,few,TGCAGTGCTAGAGAGTGGTGGGGGGCGCGCGAAACTGAAGCTTTCTTT,CSAREWWGARETEAFF
TRBV29-1,TRBJ1-2,NA,many,TGCAGCGCACCGAACGGATATAACTATGGCTACACCTTC,CSAPNGYNYGYTF
TRBV4-3,TRBJ2-2,NA,many,TGCGCCAGCAGCCAAGCCACAGTAGTTGGGGAGCTGTTTTTT,CASSQATVVGELFF
TRBV11-2,TRBJ2-3,TRBD1,NA,TGTGCCAGCAGCTTTAGGGACAGGGGGGTGGATACGCAGTATTTT,CASSFRDRGVDTQYF
TRBV20-1,TRBJ1-2,NA,many,TGCAGTGCTCCTACAGGGATCTATGGCTACACCTTC,CSAPTGIYGYTF
TRBV7-9,TRBJ2-7,NA,few,TGTGCCAGTGGCGGAATGGGCTACGAGCAGTACTTC,CASGGMGYEQYF
TRBV9,TRBJ2-7,TRBD2,NA,TGTGCCAGCAGCGTAGCCGGGACTAGCGGTTCCTACGAGCAGTACTTC,CASSVAGTSGSYEQYF
TRBV4-1,TRBJ2-7,TRBD1,NA,TGCGCCAGCAGCCAAGCTGGACAGGCCTACGAGCAGTACTTC,CASSQAGQAYEQYF
TRBV10-3,TRBJ2-7,TRBD2,many,TGTGCCATCAGTGAGGGCCCTAGCGGTACCTACGAGCAGTACTTC,CAISEGPSGTYEQYF
TRBV9,TRBJ2-6,NA,few,TGTGCCAGCAGCGCCCCCCGCTCCGCTGGGGCCAACGTCCTGACTTTC,CASSAPRSAGANVLTF